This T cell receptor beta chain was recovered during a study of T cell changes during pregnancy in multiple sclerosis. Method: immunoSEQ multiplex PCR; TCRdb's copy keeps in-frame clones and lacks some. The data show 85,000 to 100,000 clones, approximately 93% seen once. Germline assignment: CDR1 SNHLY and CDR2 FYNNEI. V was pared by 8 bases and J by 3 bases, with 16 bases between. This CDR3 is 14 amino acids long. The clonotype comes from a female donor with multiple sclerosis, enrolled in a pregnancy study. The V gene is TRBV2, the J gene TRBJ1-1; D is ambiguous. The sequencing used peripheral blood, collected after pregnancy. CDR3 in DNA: TGTGCCAGCGCGGGAGGGAGGTTGGACACTGAAGCTTTCTTT. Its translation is CASAGGRLDTEAFF.